Reported below is one T cell receptor beta chain. Its antigen specificity is not known. No qualities accompany the bases; no much larger clone lies one base away. This sample is part of a study of OX40 agonist ivuxolimab in advanced cancers. Study-wide context: Ivuxolimab was a fully human IgG2 agonistic monoclonal antibody targeting the costimulatory receptor OX40 (CD134). The point of sequencing TCRbeta in the periphery was to test whether ivuxolimab changed TCR sequence diversity and drove clonal T-cell expansion. Intravenous ivuxolimab was administered to patients every 2 weeks at six dose levels: 0.01, 0.1, 0.3, 1.5, 3 and 10 mg/kg. In the dose-escalation cohort, approximately 80% of patients were male, and the mean age was roughly 56 years with a range of about 20 to 80. Three dose-escalation patients achieved partial responses, one with hepatocellular carcinoma and two with cutaneous melanoma. Among the 50 to 55 dose-escalation patients, 19 had hepatocellular carcinoma, roughly 15 melanoma, 9 renal cell carcinoma and 9 head and neck cancer. Patients were allowed to have had prior anti-PD-1, anti-PD-L1 or anti-CTLA-4 therapy, and approximately 37% of the dose-escalation patients had been treated with checkpoint inhibitors. The monotherapy dose-escalation portion (N of about 49 patients) of the phase I ivuxolimab trial is reported in the paper.

V lost 1 base and J lost 4 bases, and the count of bases not matched to a germline gene is 6. The germline V gene provides CDR1 MNHNS and CDR2 SASEGT. The CDR3 goes from the cysteine to the phenylalanine over 16 residues. Only the CDR3 DNA is retained, 48 bases long and in frame from the first base. Genomic DNA was extracted from sorted cells for sequencing of the TCRbeta CDR3 region. The immunoSEQ Assay was used for sequencing of TCRbeta CDR3 regions. Entries here come from immuneACCESS through TCRdb and include only in-frame sequences with V and J called. Some clones fail to appear in such tables; in the studies checked, an unresolved V gene covers under half of the shortfall, and the cause of the remainder is unknown. This sample comprises roughly 90,000 clones, 85% to 90% of them detected only once. Roughly 0.8% of the sample is held by the ten biggest clonotypes. The trial excluded patients who had a history of autoimmune disease or were on systemic immunosuppression. Peripheral blood for TCR sequencing was collected from all dose cohorts at baseline, on cycle 4 day 1, and on cycle 7 day 1. Samples came from an open-label, multicenter, first-in-human phase I dose-escalation trial of ivuxolimab. Adults with locally advanced or metastatic head and neck squamous cell, hepatocellular, melanoma or renal cell carcinoma were enrolled in the trial. Before TCR sequencing, CD4+ and CD8+ T cells were separately sorted from peripheral blood.

What the research found in general, with its limitations: Partial responders in the 0.1-3.0 mg/kg groups had among the lowest normalized peripheral clonal expansion, especially among CD8+ T cells. At doses of 0.1 to 3.0 mg/kg, clonal expansion of both CD4+ and CD8+ T cells in blood was seen between baseline and week 6. Low levels of normalized T-cell clonal expansion were also seen in some patients who did not respond. After ivuxolimab, more expanded clones were found on average in CD8+ T cells than in CD4+ T cells. The antigen specificity of the peripheral T cells that underwent clonal expansion was not determined.

The receptor was isolated from an adult with an advanced solid tumor such as melanoma, head and neck, liver or kidney cancer. This receptor chain uses TRBV6-1 and TRBJ1-2; 10 of the junction bases match TRBD1. This sample comprised CD4+ or CD8+ T cells sorted from blood, obtained in a trial of the OX40 agonist ivuxolimab. The sequenced DNA: TGTGCCAGCAGTGAAGTGGCAGGACAGGGGGTCTATGGCTACACCTTC. The resulting protein is CASSEVAGQGVYGYTF.